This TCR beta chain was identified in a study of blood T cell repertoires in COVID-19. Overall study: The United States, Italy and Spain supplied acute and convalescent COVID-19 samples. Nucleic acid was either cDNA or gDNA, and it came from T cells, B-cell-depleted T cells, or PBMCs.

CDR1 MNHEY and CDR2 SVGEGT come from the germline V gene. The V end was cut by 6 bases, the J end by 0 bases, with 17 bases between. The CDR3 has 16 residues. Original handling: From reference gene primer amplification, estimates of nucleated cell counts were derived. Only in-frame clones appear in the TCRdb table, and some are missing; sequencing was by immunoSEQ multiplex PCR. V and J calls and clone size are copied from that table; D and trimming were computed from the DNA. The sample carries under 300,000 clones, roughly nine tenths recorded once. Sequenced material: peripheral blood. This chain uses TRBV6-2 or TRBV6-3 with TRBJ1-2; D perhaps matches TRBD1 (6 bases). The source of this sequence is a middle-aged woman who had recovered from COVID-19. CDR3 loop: CASSRQDRKANYGYTF. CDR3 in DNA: TGTGCCAGCAGCCGCCAAGACAGGAAGGCTAACTATGGCTACACCTTC.